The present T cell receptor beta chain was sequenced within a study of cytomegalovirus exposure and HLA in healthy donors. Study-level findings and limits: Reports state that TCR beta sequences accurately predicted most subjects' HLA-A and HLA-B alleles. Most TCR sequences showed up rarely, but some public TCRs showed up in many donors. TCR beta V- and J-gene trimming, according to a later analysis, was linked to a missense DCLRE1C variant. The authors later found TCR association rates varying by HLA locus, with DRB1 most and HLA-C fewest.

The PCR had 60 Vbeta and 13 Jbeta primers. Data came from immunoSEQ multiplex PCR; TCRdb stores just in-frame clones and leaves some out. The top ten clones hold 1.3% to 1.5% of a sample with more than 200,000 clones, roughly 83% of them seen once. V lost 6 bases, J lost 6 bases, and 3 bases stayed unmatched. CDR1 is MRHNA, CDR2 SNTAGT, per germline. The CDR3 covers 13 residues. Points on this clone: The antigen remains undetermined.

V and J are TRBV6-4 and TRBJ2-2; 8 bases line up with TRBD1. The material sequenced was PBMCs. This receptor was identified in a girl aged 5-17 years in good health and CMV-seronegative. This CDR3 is CASRGQAAGELFF. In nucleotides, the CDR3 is TGTGCCAGCAGGGGACAGGCCGCCGGGGAGCTGTTTTTT.